What follows are 21 T cell receptor beta chains derived from one specimen sequenced in a study of OX40 agonist ivuxolimab in advanced cancers. Receptor amplification or capture employed the immunoSEQ multiplex PCR assay. TCRdb's version of the immuneACCESS table is confined to in-frame rearrangements and falls short of the full clone set. An unresolved V gene accounts for under half of the shortfall where checked; the remainder is of unknown origin. The sample yields 55,000 to 80,000 clones; roughly 87% were counted once. The top ten clones comprise about 1.3% of the sample. The material was CD4+ or CD8+ T cells sorted from blood, obtained in a trial of the OX40 agonist ivuxolimab. These TCRs come from an adult with an advanced solid tumor such as melanoma, head and neck, liver or kidney cancer.

The genes are TRBV19 and TRBJ1-1; TRBD1 aligns across 8 bases. Germline CDR1 LNHDA, CDR2 SQIVND (reference sequence). The CDR3 runs 13 residues. V lost 3 bases to trimming and J lost 7 bases; unmatched junction nucleotides: 4. The chain's CDR3 is CASSIRDRSEAFF. For the CDR3, the DNA is TGTGCCAGTAGTATCCGGGACAGGAGTGAAGCTTTCTTT.

This chain joins TRBV6-5 and TRBJ2-1; D remains ambiguous. Germline CDR1 MNHEY, CDR2 SVGAGI. This CDR3 contains 12 residues. Trimming removed 6 bases from V and 10 bases from J, with 13 bases in between. CDR3 in DNA: TGTGCCAGCAGGAGAGCATACACGGAGCAGTTCTTC. Its protein is CASRRAYTEQFF.

This chain connects TRBV5-6 to TRBJ2-1; 8 bases line up with TRBD2. V shed 3 bases and J 8 bases; nucleotides not matched to a gene: 7. The CDR3 totals 14 residues. Per the germline V gene, CDR1 is SGHDT and CDR2 is YYEEEE. The CDR3: CASSYGTSGYEQFF. The CDR3 coding sequence is TGTGCCAGCAGCTACGGGACTAGTGGGTATGAGCAGTTCTTC.

The V gene is TRBV5-7, the J gene TRBJ2-7, with D possibly TRBD1 on 6 matching bases. TRBV5-7 is known as an ORF, though its function is uncertain. Trimming pared 0 bases from V and 5 bases from J, leaving 15 bases between. CDR3 length equals 15 residues. The CDR3 loop reads CASSLEQGGVHEQYF. The DNA of the CDR3 is TGTGCCAGCAGCTTGGAACAGGGTGGGGTACACGAGCAGTACTTC.

This clone was recorded once. The chain recombines TRBV5-4 with TRBJ1-2; no clear D gene. The CDR3 runs to 16 residues. Germline loops: CDR1 SGHNT, CDR2 YYREEE (reference sequence). V gave up 0 bases and J gave up 0 bases, with 12 bases separating them. The CDR3 region has the DNA TGTGCCAGCAGCTTGGCCCTTGACATAGCTAACTATGGCTACACCTTC. Translated: CASSLALDIANYGYTF.

The chain recombines TRBV7-8 with TRBJ2-1; no clear D gene. Germline CDR1 reads SGHVS; CDR2 reads FQNEAQ. There are 14 residues in the CDR3. Trimming shortened V by 1 base and J by 8 bases, and 12 bases separated the two germline ends. CDR3 nucleotide sequence: TGTGCCAGCAGCTTAGTAACCCCCCGAGATGAGCAGTTCTTC. It is translated as CASSLVTPRDEQFF.

The chain recombines TRBV7-9 with TRBJ1-5; D unresolved. The CDR3 spans 13 residues. V was cut by 0 bases and J by 9 bases, with 9 bases left in between. CDR1 is SEHNR, CDR2 FQNEAQ, per germline (reference sequence). This CDR3 is CASSLAAVAPQHF. CDR3 coding DNA: TGTGCCAGCAGCTTAGCTGCGGTCGCGCCCCAGCATTTT.

This chain joins TRBV11-2 and TRBJ1-4, with unresolved D. The CDR3 spans 12 residues. V lost 5 bases and J 5 bases, leaving 6 bases between the germline ends. Germline CDR1 and CDR2: SGHAT and FQNNGV. Written as DNA, the CDR3 is TGTGCCAGCAGCCCCTCAAATGAAAAACTGTTTTTT. Amino acids: CASSPSNEKLFF. Supplemented by reference TRBV11-2 and TRBJ1-4, the full variable domain reads EAGVAQSPRYKIIEKRQSVAFWCNPISGHATLYWYQQILGQGPKLLIQFQNNGVVDDSQLPKDRFSAERLKGVDSTLKIQPAKLEDSAVYLCASSPSNEKLFFGSGTQLSVL.

This sequence joins TRBV2 and TRBJ1-1; the D is unclear. This CDR3 comprises 12 residues. Germline V gives CDR1 SNHLY, CDR2 FYNNEI. V dropped 9 bases and J dropped 0 bases, with 8 bases sitting between them. In DNA form, the CDR3 reads TGTGCCAGTACAGTCATGAACACTGAAGCTTTCTTT. Its protein is CASTVMNTEAFF.

J is TRBJ2-1 and V is TRBV5-6, with D tentatively TRBD1 (6 bases). This CDR3 is 17 amino acids long. CDR1 and CDR2 from the germline V gene are SGHDT and YYEEEE. The V end was cut by 1 base, the J end by 5 bases, with 19 bases between. CDR3 protein: CASSLLARGRLHNEQFF. In DNA form, the CDR3 reads TGTGCCAGCAGCTTGCTCGCGAGGGGGAGACTACACAATGAGCAGTTCTTC.

The rearrangement links TRBV15 to TRBJ2-2, with D perhaps TRBD1 (6 bases). Per the germline V gene, CDR1 is LNHNV and CDR2 is YYDKDF (reference sequence). V was shortened by 0 bases and J by 3 bases, with 8 bases between the two germline ends. The CDR3 sequence is 15 residues long. The CDR3 reads CATSRDGGDTGELFF. DNA for the CDR3: TGTGCCACCAGCAGAGATGGGGGCGACACCGGGGAGCTGTTTTTT.

V usage is TRBV18 and J usage is TRBJ2-1; D possibly uses TRBD1 or TRBD2 (5 bases each). The CDR3 has 16 amino acids. The germline CDR1 and CDR2 sequences are KGHSH and LQKENI. V lost 0 bases and J 3 bases, leaving 12 bases between the germline ends. CDR3 region: CASSPPSGRVYNEQFF. In DNA form, the CDR3 reads TGTGCCAGCTCACCACCATCGGGACGGGTCTACAATGAGCAGTTCTTC.

V and J are TRBV5-4 and TRBJ2-7, with D perhaps being TRBD1 or TRBD2 (6 bases each). Trimming removed 0 bases from V and 4 bases from J, with 11 bases in between. The CDR3 consists of 14 residues. Germline lookup yields CDR1 SGHNT and CDR2 YYREEE (reference sequence). CDR3 nucleotide sequence: TGTGCCAGCAGCTTGGGCGGGACAAGTTACGAGCAGTACTTC. This translates into CASSLGGTSYEQYF.

The J gene is TRBJ2-7, the V gene TRBV6-6; D possibly corresponds to TRBD1 (6 bases). Germline loops: CDR1 MNHNY, CDR2 SVGAGI (reference sequence). This CDR3 contains 11 residues. V lost 5 bases to trimming and J lost 6 bases, with 8 bases between them. The CDR3 DNA follows: TGTGCCAGCAGTACAGGGATCGAGCAGTACTTC. As protein: CASSTGIEQYF.

This rearrangement joins TRBV25-1 to TRBJ1-1; a possible D gene is TRBD1 (5 bases). This CDR3 is built from 13 residues. Germline lookup yields CDR1 MGHDK and CDR2 SYGVNS. V was cut by 7 bases and J by 5 bases, with 14 bases left in between. The CDR3 DNA sequence: TGTGCCAGCATCGGGCAGGGATGGACTGAAGCTTTCTTT. Its protein is CASIGQGWTEAFF.

Remarks on this clone: This sample includes further DNA sequences coding for the same CDR3. The rearrangement joins TRBV6-1 to TRBJ1-1; the match to TRBD1 covers 8 bases. V was clipped by 6 bases and J by 1 base; unmatched bases: 4. Germline assignment: CDR1 MNHNS and CDR2 SASEGT. This CDR3 contains 14 residues. CDR3 sequence reads: CASSKDRENTEAFF. CDR3 coding DNA: TGTGCCAGCAGCAAGGACAGGGAGAACACTGAAGCTTTCTTT.

There are a few counts of this clone. The chain couples TRBV30 to TRBJ2-2; D perhaps matches TRBD1 (5 bases). CDR1 and CDR2 (germline): GTSNPN, SVGIG (reference sequence). The CDR3 runs to 12 residues. V gave up 6 bases and J gave up 7 bases, with 12 bases separating them. For the CDR3, the DNA is TGTGCCTGCCTGGCAGGGATCGGGGAGCTGTTTTTT. This sequence encodes CACLAGIGELFF. The entire variable domain, with the rest obtained from reference TRBV30 and TRBJ2-2, is as follows: SQTIHQWPATLVQPVGSPLSLECTVEGTSNPNLYWYRQAAGRGLQLLFYSVGIGQISSEVPQNLSASRPQDRQFILSSKKLLLSDSGFYLCACLAGIGELFFGEGSRLTVL.

Regarding this clone: Compared with germline, one end of the junction differs, possibly owing to a read error. The chain's CDR3 is CASSTGPQDAQYF. CDR3 sequence (DNA): TGTGCTAGCAGTACCGGGCCTCAGGATGCGCAGTATTTT. The genes are TRBV7-7 and TRBJ2-3; no clear D. From germline, CDR1 is SSHAT and CDR2 FNYEAQ (reference sequence). CDR3 length: 13 residues.

The V and J genes are TRBV30 and TRBJ1-1; D is unresolved. The V gene lost 3 bases and the J gene lost 0 bases, with 8 bases spanning the gap. CDR3 size: 13 residues. Germline V lookup: CDR1 GTSNPN, CDR2 SVGIG (reference sequence). The CDR3 region is CAWRFGVNTEAFF. The CDR3 DNA follows: TGTGCCTGGAGATTTGGAGTGAACACTGAAGCTTTCTTT.

The rearrangement joins TRBV2 to TRBJ2-7; D gene unclear. Trimming took 3 bases from V and 7 from J, leaving 10 bases between them. Germline V gene data show CDR1 as SNHLY and CDR2 as FYNNEI. This CDR3 has 12 amino acids. The CDR3 protein is CASSDLGREQYF. The CDR3 nucleotides read TGTGCCAGCAGTGATTTGGGAAGGGAGCAGTACTTC.

The J gene is TRBJ2-7, the V gene TRBV6-1, with 11 nucleotides matching TRBD2. Germline-derived CDR1 and CDR2 are MNHNS and SASEGT. With V trimmed by 1 base and J by 3 bases, 5 bases remained unmatched. The CDR3 runs to 16 residues. The CDR3 DNA reads as TGTGCCAGCAGTGAAGGGCTAGCGGGGGGATACTACGAGCAGTACTTC. Amino acid sequence: CASSEGLAGGYYEQYF.